The 11 T cell receptor beta chains given below trace back to one sample, sequenced in a study of CD8 T cells in ankylosing spondylitis. Whole-study results and caveats: Ankylosing spondylitis blood appeared to be characterized by a TCR beta motif of several highly homologous variants.

TCRdb recomputed calls from the 5' RACE reads with MiXCR, one row per CDR3 protein. The table shows about 540,000 distinct CDR3 sequences, with 9.5% to 15% occurring only once. The antigens these receptors bind are not known. The sample consisted of blood, either unsorted or a sorted T cell fraction (not recorded which). Receptor source: a male donor with ankylosing spondylitis.

V and J are TRBV10-2 and TRBJ2-7; D is uncertain. Trimming removed 6 bases from V and 6 bases from J, with 12 bases in between. There are 12 residues in the CDR3. Germline V CDR1 and CDR2: WSHSY, SAAADI. Here the CDR3 reads CASRSRVSEQYV. In nucleotides, the CDR3 is TGCGCCAGCAGGTCGCGTGTTTCCGAGCAGTACGTC.

This clonotype was detected a few times. V gene TRBV5-1 combines with J gene TRBJ1-1, with TRBD1 identical over 10 bases. V lost 4 bases, J lost 0 bases, and 6 bases stayed unmatched. This CDR3 has 16 amino acids. Germline V gene data show CDR1 as SGHRS and CDR2 as YFSETQ. The CDR3 here is CASSLGDRGMNTEAFF. CDR3 in DNA: TGCGCCAGCAGCCTAGGGGACAGGGGCATGAACACTGAAGCTTTCTTT.

J is TRBJ1-1 and V is TRBV27; the D gene is possibly TRBD1 (5 bases). Trimming took 2 bases from V and 5 from J, leaving 12 bases between them. Germline CDR1 MNHEY, CDR2 SMNVEV (reference sequence). CDR3 length: 14 residues. The CDR3 here is CASSLERGGTEAFF. The DNA for the CDR3 is TGTGCCAGCAGTTTAGAACGCGGGGGGACTGAAGCTTTCTTT.

CDR3 residues: CASRTGARDQPQHF. The CDR3, as DNA: TGTGCCAGCAGGACAGGGGCAAGGGACCAGCCCCAGCATTTT. The rearrangement uses TRBV6-1 and TRBJ1-5; 8 bases fit TRBD1. With V trimmed by 6 bases and J by 7 bases, 8 bases remained unmatched. Looked up from germline, CDR1 is MNHNS and CDR2 is SASEGT. The CDR3 runs to 14 residues.

The chain is built from TRBV7-6 and TRBJ2-1; 7 nucleotides match TRBD2. V shed 2 bases, J shed 0 bases, and the junction held 7 bases outside the gene matches. The CDR3 is made up of 17 amino acids. Germline loops: CDR1 SGHVS, CDR2 FNYEAQ. The CDR3 loop is CASSLLPSGSSYNEQFF. CDR3 DNA: TGTGCCAGCAGCTTATTGCCTAGCGGAAGCTCCTACAATGAGCAGTTCTTC. The complete variable domain, with remaining parts taken from reference TRBV7-6 and TRBJ2-1, reads GAGVSQSPRYKVTKRGQDVALRCDPISGHVSLYWYRQALGQGPEFLTYFNYEAQQDKSGLPNDRFSAERPEGSISTLTIQRTEQRDSAMYRCASSLLPSGSSYNEQFFGPGTRLTVL.

The CDR3 sequence: CSVFSTATCDYEQYV. The CDR3 DNA reads TGCAGCGTTTTCAGTACTGCAACGTGTGACTACGAGCAGTACGTC. This chain joins TRBV29-1 and TRBJ2-7; unclear D gene. CDR3 length equals 15 residues. V was shortened by 5 bases and J by 3 bases, with 20 bases between the two germline ends. Germline CDR1 is SQVTM and CDR2 is ANQGSEA.

The sample holds many counts of this clonotype. V and J are TRBV11-2 and TRBJ2-2; 7 bases align to TRBD2. This CDR3 is built from 14 residues. The germline gives CDR1 SGHAT, CDR2 FQNNGV. Germline trimming cut 3 bases from V and 4 bases from J; bases unmatched to any gene: 2. The CDR3 nucleotides are TGTGCCAGCAGCTTTAGCGGGCGCACCGGGGAGCTGTTTTTT. It translates to CASSFSGRTGELFF.

The sample holds a few counts of this clonotype. The chain joins TRBV2 to TRBJ2-1, with TRBD2 as a possible D gene (6 bases). The germline V gene encodes CDR1 SNHLY and CDR2 FYNNEI. There are 14 residues in the CDR3. The V end was cut by 6 bases, the J end by 7 bases, with 16 bases between. CDR3 bases: TGTGCCAGCAGCCGCGGGCGGGAAGGGAATGAGCAGTTCTTC. Its translation: CASSRGREGNEQFF.

The chain is built from TRBV5-1 and TRBJ1-2, with a weak D call TRBD1 (5 bases). Trimming left V 4 bases short and J 4 bases short, with 17 bases between. The CDR3 has 15 residues. The germline V gene encodes CDR1 SGHRS and CDR2 YFSETQ. The CDR3 DNA reads TGCGCCAGCAGCCCAGGGACCACAGCTCTCTATGGCTACACCTTC. This translates into CASSPGTTALYGYTF.

This clonotype was seen more than once but under ten times. The chain has TRBV20-1 and TRBJ2-7; D may be TRBD2 (7 bases). The germline V gene has CDR1 DFQATT and CDR2 SNEGSKA (reference sequence). The CDR3 is made up of 15 amino acids. Deletions cut 1 base from V and 0 bases from J, with 13 bases between. For the CDR3, the DNA is TGCAGTGCTAGAGGTGGGGGGGCGCCCTCCTACGAGCAGTACTTC. Translation: CSARGGGAPSYEQYF.

The table lists this clonotype with many counts. The chain is built from TRBV6-2 or TRBV6-3 and TRBJ1-5; D is unclear. The CDR3 has 15 amino acids. CDR1 and CDR2 from the germline V gene are MNHEY and SVGEGT. V lost 0 bases and J 7 bases, leaving 13 bases between the germline ends. CDR3 nucleotide sequence: TGTGCCAGCAGTTACTCTACGGGTTGGGGACAGCCCCAGCATTTT. Translation: CASSYSTGWGQPQHF.